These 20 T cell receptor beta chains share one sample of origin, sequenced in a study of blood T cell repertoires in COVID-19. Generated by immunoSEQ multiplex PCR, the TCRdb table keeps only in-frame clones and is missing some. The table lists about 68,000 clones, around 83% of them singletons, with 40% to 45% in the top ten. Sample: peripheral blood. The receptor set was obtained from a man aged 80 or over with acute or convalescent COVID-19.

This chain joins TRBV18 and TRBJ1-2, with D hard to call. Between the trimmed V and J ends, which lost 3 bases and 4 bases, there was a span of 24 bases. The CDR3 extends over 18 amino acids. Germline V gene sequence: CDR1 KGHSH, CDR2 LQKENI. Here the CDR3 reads CASSPVGLNGPGGYGYTF. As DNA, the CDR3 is TGTGCCAGCTCACCTGTAGGCCTCAACGGCCCAGGAGGCTATGGCTACACCTTC.

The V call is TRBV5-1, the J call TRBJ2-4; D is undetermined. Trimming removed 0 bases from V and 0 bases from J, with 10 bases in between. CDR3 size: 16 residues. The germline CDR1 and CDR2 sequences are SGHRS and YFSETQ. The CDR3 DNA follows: TGCGCCAGCAGCTTGGACACAGTCTTAGCCAAAAACATTCAGTACTTC. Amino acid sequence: CASSLDTVLAKNIQYF.

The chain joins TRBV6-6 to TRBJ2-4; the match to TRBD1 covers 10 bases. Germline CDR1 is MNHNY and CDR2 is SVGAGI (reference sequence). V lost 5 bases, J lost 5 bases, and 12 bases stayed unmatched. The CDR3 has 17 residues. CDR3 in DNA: TGTGCCAGCAGTCCACCCTCGGGGACAGGGGTCGAAAACATTCAGTACTTC. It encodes CASSPPSGTGVENIQYF.

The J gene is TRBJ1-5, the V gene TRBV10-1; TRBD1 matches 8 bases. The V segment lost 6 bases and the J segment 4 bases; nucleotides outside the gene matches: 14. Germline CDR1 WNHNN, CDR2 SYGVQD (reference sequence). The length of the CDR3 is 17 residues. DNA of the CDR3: TGCGCCAGCAGGAGGCCCCCCACAGGGGGAGAGAATCAGCCCCAGCATTTT. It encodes CASRRPPTGGENQPQHF.

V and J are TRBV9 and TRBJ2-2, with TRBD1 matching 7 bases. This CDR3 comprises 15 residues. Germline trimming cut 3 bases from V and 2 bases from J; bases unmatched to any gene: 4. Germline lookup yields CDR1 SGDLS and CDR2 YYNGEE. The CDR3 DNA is TGTGCCAGCAGCGACAGGGGTCCTAACACCGGGGAGCTGTTTTTT. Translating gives CASSDRGPNTGELFF.

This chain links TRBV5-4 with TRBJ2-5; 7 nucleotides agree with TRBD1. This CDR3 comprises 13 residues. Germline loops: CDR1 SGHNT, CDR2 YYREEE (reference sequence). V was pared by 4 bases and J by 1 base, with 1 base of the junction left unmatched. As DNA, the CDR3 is TGTGCCAGCAGCCGACAGGGCCAAGAGACCCAGTACTTC. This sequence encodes CASSRQGQETQYF.

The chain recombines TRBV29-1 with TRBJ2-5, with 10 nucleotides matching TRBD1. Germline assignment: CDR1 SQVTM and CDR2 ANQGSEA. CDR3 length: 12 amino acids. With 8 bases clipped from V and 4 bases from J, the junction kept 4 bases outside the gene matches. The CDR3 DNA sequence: TGCAGCTCTCGGGACAGGGGAGAGACCCAGTACTTC. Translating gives CSSRDRGETQYF.

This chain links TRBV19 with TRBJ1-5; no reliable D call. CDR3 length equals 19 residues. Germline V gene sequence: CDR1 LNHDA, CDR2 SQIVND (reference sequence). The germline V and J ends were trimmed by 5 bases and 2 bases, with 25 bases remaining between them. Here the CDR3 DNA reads TGTGCCAGTAGTGTTGATGGGCCGCGTACGGGCGGGGGCAATCAGCCCCAGCATTTT. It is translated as CASSVDGPRTGGGNQPQHF.

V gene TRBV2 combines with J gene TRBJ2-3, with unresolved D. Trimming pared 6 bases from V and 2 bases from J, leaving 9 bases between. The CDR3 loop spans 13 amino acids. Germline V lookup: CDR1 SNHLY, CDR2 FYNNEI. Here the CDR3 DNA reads TGTGCCAGCAGCGCAGAAAACACAGATACGCAGTATTTT. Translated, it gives CASSAENTDTQYF.

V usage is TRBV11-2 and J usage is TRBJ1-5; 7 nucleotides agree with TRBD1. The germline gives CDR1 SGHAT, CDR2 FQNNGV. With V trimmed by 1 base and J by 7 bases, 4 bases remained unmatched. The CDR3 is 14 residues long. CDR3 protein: CASSLGQGGQPQHF. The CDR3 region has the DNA TGTGCCAGCAGCTTAGGACAGGGCGGACAGCCCCAGCATTTT.

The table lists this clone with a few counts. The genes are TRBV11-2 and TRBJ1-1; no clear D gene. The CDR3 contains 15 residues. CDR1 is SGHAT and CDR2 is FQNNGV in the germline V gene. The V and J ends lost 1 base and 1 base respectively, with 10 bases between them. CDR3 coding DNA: TGTGCCAGCAGCTTAGTGGCGGGATCGAACACTGAAGCTTTCTTT. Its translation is CASSLVAGSNTEAFF.

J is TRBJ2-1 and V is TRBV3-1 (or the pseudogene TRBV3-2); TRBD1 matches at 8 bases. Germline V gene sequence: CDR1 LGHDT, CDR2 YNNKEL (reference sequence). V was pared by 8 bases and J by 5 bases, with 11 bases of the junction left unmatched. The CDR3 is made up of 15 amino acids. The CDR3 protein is CASAPGGSYNNEQFF. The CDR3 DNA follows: TGTGCCAGCGCTCCAGGGGGCTCCTACAACAATGAGCAGTTCTTC.

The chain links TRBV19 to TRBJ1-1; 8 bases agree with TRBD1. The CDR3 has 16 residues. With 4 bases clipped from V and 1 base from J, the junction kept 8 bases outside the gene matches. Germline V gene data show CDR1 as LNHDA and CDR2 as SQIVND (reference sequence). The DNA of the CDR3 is TGTGCCAGTAGTAACCTAAGGACAGGGTCGAACACTGAAGCTTTCTTT. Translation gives CASSNLRTGSNTEAFF.

The CDR3 here is CARGTSGGNTGELFF. CDR3 bases: TGTGCCAGAGGAACTAGCGGGGGCAACACCGGGGAGCTGTTTTTT. The chain joins TRBV7-9 to TRBJ2-2, with 11 bases lining up with TRBD2. Germline V gene sequence: CDR1 SEHNR, CDR2 FQNEAQ (reference sequence). Trimming at V came to 9 bases and at J to 2 bases, leaving 5 bases not matched to a gene. The CDR3 has 15 amino acids. The full variable domain, in which reference TRBV7-9 and TRBJ2-2 provide the parts outside the CDR3, is DTGVSQNPRHKITKRGQNVTFRCDPISEHNRLYWYRQTLGQGPEFLTYFQNEAQLEKSRLLSDRFSAERPKGSFSTLEIQRTEQGDSAMYLCARGTSGGNTGELFFGEGSRLTVL.

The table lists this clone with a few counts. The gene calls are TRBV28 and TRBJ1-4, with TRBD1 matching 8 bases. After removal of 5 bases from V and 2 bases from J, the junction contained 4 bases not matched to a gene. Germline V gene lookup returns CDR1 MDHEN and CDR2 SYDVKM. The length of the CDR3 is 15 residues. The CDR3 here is CASSDRGATNEKLFF. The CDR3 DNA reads TGTGCCAGCAGTGACAGGGGTGCGACTAATGAAAAACTGTTTTTT.

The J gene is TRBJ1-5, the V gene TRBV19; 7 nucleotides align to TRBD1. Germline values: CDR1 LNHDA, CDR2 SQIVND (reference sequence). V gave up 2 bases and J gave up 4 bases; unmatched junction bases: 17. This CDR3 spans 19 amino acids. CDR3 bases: TGTGCCAGTAGTATACGCCACCCGGGGACAGCGCCGACAAATCAGCCCCAGCATTTT. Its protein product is CASSIRHPGTAPTNQPQHF.

The CDR3: CASSLGPSGKIVGDTQYF. The CDR3 region has the DNA TGTGCCAGCAGCTTAGGACCCAGCGGGAAGATCGTAGGAGATACGCAGTATTTT. The chain carries TRBV5-4 and TRBJ2-3; 7 nucleotides agree with TRBD2. The CDR3 length is 18 residues. Trimming removed 2 bases from V and 5 bases from J; junction bases left unmatched: 17. Germline CDR1 SGHNT, CDR2 YYREEE (reference sequence).

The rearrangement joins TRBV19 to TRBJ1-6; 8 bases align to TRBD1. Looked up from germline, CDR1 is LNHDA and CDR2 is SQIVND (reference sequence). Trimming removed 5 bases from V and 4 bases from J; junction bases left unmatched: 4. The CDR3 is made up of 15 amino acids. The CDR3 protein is CASSPRTGYNSPLHF. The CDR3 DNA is TGTGCCAGTAGTCCTCGGACAGGGTATAATTCACCCCTCCACTTT.

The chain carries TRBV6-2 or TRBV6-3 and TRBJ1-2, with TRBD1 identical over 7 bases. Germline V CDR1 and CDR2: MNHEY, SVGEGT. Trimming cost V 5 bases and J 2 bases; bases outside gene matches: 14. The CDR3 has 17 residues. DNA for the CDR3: TGTGCCAGCAGTCCGACCCCTCGGACAGGATGGAACTATGGCTACACCTTC. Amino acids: CASSPTPRTGWNYGYTF.

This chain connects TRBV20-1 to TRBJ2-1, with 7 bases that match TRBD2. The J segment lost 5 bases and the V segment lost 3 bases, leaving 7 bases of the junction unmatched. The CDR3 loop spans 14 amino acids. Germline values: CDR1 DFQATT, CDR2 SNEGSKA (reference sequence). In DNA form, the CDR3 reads TGCAGTGCTAGTAAGGCTAGCGGCAACAATGAGCAGTTCTTC. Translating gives CSASKASGNNEQFF.